A single sample is the source of the 22 T cell receptor beta chains below, sequenced in a study of blood T cell repertoires in COVID-19. TCRdb's copy holds only in-frame clones and misses some; the assay was immunoSEQ multiplex PCR. The table lists around 160,000 clones, more than 70% of them singletons. The source material was peripheral blood. Source of these receptors: a man aged 55 to 70 with active or convalescent COVID-19.

The chain joins TRBV27 to TRBJ1-4; D gene uncertain. V dropped 0 bases and J dropped 3 bases, with 11 bases sitting between them. There are 16 residues in the CDR3. Per germline, CDR1 MNHEY and CDR2 SMNVEV (reference sequence). The CDR3 bases are TGTGCCAGCAGTTTATCGGCGGGGAGGGCTAATGAAAAACTGTTTTTT. This translates into CASSLSAGRANEKLFF.

This clone was seen only a few times. Here the CDR3 reads CASSPYTDTQYF. The CDR3 region has the DNA TGCGCCAGCAGTCCGTACACAGATACGCAGTATTTT. The rearrangement links TRBV10-2 to TRBJ2-3; D gene unclear. CDR1 and CDR2 (germline): WSHSY, SAAADI. This CDR3 comprises 12 residues. The V end was cut by 5 bases, the J end by 2 bases, with 5 bases between.

This chain links TRBV5-6 with TRBJ2-5; 7 nucleotides match TRBD1. V was clipped by 3 bases and J by 9 bases; unmatched bases: 5. The CDR3 spans 12 residues. Germline V gene sequence: CDR1 SGHDT, CDR2 YYEEEE. CDR3 sequence reads: CASSSTGEAQYF. Written as DNA, the CDR3 is TGTGCCAGCAGCTCCACAGGGGAAGCCCAGTACTTC.

CDR3 sequence reads: CASSRDIHEQYF. The CDR3 nucleotides are TGTGCCAGCAGCAGGGACATACACGAGCAGTACTTC. The gene calls are TRBV6-5 and TRBJ2-7; a weak D match, TRBD1 (6 bases). V was cut by 6 bases and J by 5 bases, with 11 bases left in between. The CDR3 runs 12 residues. In germline, CDR1 is MNHEY, CDR2 SVGAGI.

The chain couples TRBV28 to TRBJ2-5; 9 bases align to TRBD1. The V segment lost 3 bases and the J segment 5 bases; nucleotides outside the gene matches: 4. Germline V CDR1 and CDR2: MDHEN, SYDVKM. This CDR3 is 14 amino acids long. CDR3 region: CASSLTGGTETQYF. Here the CDR3 DNA reads TGTGCCAGCAGTTTGACAGGGGGTACTGAGACCCAGTACTTC. The whole variable domain, remainder taken from reference TRBV28 and TRBJ2-5, is DVKVTQSSRYLVKRTGEKVFLECVQDMDHENMFWYRQDPGLGLRLIYFSYDVKMKEKGDIPEGYSVSREKKERFSLILESASTNQTSMYLCASSLTGGTETQYFGPGTRLLVL.

This chain joins TRBV18 and TRBJ2-7, with 9 positions matching TRBD2. The germline CDR1 and CDR2 sequences are KGHSH and LQKENI. The CDR3 has 15 amino acids. The trim removed 4 bases at V and 7 bases at J, leaving 11 bases unmatched. CDR3 DNA: TGTGCCAGCTCACTAACGACTAGCGGAGAGGAAGAGCAGTACTTC. Translated: CASSLTTSGEEEQYF.

CDR3 protein: CAIAEAGSNYGYTF. CDR3 sequence (DNA): TGTGCCATCGCGGAGGCCGGGAGCAACTATGGCTACACCTTC. The V call is TRBV10-3, the J call TRBJ1-2; D gene ambiguous. Germline CDR1 and CDR2: ENHRY and SYGVKD. V was pared by 8 bases and J by 2 bases, with 15 bases between. CDR3 length equals 14 residues.

This clone has just one count. This chain joins TRBV10-2 and TRBJ2-7; D possibly corresponds to TRBD2 (5 bases). The CDR3 extends over 15 amino acids. Germline values: CDR1 WSHSY, CDR2 SAAADI. Trimming left V 0 bases short and J 5 bases short, with 14 bases between. CDR3 sequence (DNA): TGCGCCAGCAGTGAGTCAGGGAGCGCCCTGGACGAGCAGTACTTC. Amino acids: CASSESGSALDEQYF.

In this sample, this clone turned up a few times. The V call is TRBV14, the J call TRBJ1-6; D remains unclear. The V and J ends lost 3 bases and 10 bases respectively, with 10 bases between them. The CDR3 consists of 13 residues. The germline CDR1 and CDR2 sequences are SGHDN and FVKESK. The CDR3 DNA sequence: TGTGCCAGCAGCCAGGTTCGGGTGTCACCCCTCCACTTT. Residues: CASSQVRVSPLHF.

This rearrangement joins TRBV14 to TRBJ1-1; the D gene is possibly TRBD1 (6 bases). There are 18 residues in the CDR3. Trimming took off 3 bases at V and 0 bases at J, with 20 bases between the two ends. Germline V gene lookup returns CDR1 SGHDN and CDR2 FVKESK. This CDR3 is CASSHLRQGLGMNTEAFF. CDR3 sequence (DNA): TGTGCCAGCAGCCACCTCCGCCAGGGGTTGGGGATGAACACTGAAGCTTTCTTT.

V and J are TRBV19 and TRBJ1-5; 11 nucleotides match TRBD1. Germline assignment: CDR1 LNHDA and CDR2 SQIVND (reference sequence). V was clipped by 5 bases and J by 2 bases; unmatched bases: 14. The CDR3 spans 19 residues. The CDR3 bases are TGTGCCAGTAGTCTGCGGGACAGGGGGTTTGTGGATGGCAATCAGCCCCAGCATTTT. Protein sequence: CASSLRDRGFVDGNQPQHF.

The chain employs TRBV5-5 and TRBJ1-2; D is perhaps TRBD1 (5 bases). Germline lookup yields CDR1 SGHKS and CDR2 YYEKEE (reference sequence). The V and J ends lost 1 base and 0 bases respectively, with 10 bases between them. CDR3 length: 15 residues. DNA for the CDR3: TGTGCCAGCAGCTTGTATGGGGGGACTAACTATGGCTACACCTTC. Its translation is CASSLYGGTNYGYTF.

This chain links TRBV7-2 with TRBJ2-2; 8 positions match TRBD1. J was trimmed by 6 bases and V by 5 bases; bases with no gene match: 2. Germline values: CDR1 SGHTA, CDR2 FQGNSA. This CDR3 is 13 amino acids long. This CDR3 is CASSQTGAGELFF. The CDR3, as DNA: TGTGCCAGCAGCCAGACAGGGGCCGGGGAGCTGTTTTTT.

This rearrangement joins TRBV2 to TRBJ1-5; possibly TRBD1 for D (6 bases). This CDR3 spans 16 amino acids. V lost 7 bases, J lost 0 bases, and 16 bases lay in between. The germline V gene encodes CDR1 SNHLY and CDR2 FYNNEI. CDR3 loop: CASNSGRGNSNQPQHF. The CDR3 coding sequence is TGTGCCAGCAACTCGGGCAGGGGTAATAGCAATCAGCCCCAGCATTTT.

The chain joins TRBV7-2 to TRBJ2-5; maybe TRBD2 (7 bases). CDR1 SGHTA and CDR2 FQGNSA come from the germline V gene. V was cut by 4 bases and J by 5 bases, with 20 bases left in between. The CDR3 covers 16 residues. The CDR3 region is CASSSRGAGMGETQYF. The CDR3 DNA reads as TGTGCCAGCAGCTCTCGGGGGGCAGGGATGGGCGAGACCCAGTACTTC.

V usage is TRBV6-6 and J usage is TRBJ1-1; no clear D. Germline-derived CDR1 and CDR2 are MNHNY and SVGAGI (reference sequence). The CDR3 is 14 residues long. Trimming cost V 0 bases and J 5 bases, with 10 bases left between them. CDR3 in amino acids: CASSYSSEGTEAFF. CDR3 DNA: TGTGCCAGCAGTTACTCATCGGAGGGAACTGAAGCTTTCTTT.

The chain couples TRBV4-1 to TRBJ2-7; D unclear. Trimming cost V 0 bases and J 7 bases, with 22 bases left between them. This CDR3 comprises 17 residues. Germline CDR1 MGHRA, CDR2 YSYEKL. CDR3 in amino acids: CASSQDLGGIAGLEQYF. In DNA form, the CDR3 reads TGCGCCAGCAGCCAAGATCTCGGCGGCATTGCCGGTTTGGAGCAGTACTTC.

The sample holds a few counts of this clone. The chain links TRBV6-5 to TRBJ1-2, with D unclear. The CDR3 sequence is 16 residues long. The V gene lost 0 bases and the J gene lost 6 bases, with 17 bases spanning the gap. Germline CDR1 reads MNHEY; CDR2 reads SVGAGI. For the CDR3, the DNA is TGTGCCAGCAGTTACTCAATCAGGCAGCGGATAAATGGCTACACCTTC. Amino acids: CASSYSIRQRINGYTF.

V gene TRBV5-6 combines with J gene TRBJ1-6; D perhaps matches TRBD1 (5 bases). The CDR3 spans 17 residues. V was pared by 3 bases and J by 9 bases, with 22 bases between. The germline V gene has CDR1 SGHDT and CDR2 YYEEEE. The CDR3 DNA reads as TGTGCCAGCAGCTCCGGGACTTACAGAACGGGGGGTTCACCCCTCCACTTT. Protein sequence: CASSSGTYRTGGSPLHF. Drawing the rest from reference TRBV5-6 and TRBJ1-6, the complete variable domain is DAGVTQSPTHLIKTRGQQVTLRCSPKSGHDTVSWYQQALGQGPQFIFQYYEEEERQRGNFPDRFSGHQFPNYSSELNVNALLLGDSALYLCASSSGTYRTGGSPLHFGNGTRLTVT.

The chain has TRBV5-1 and TRBJ2-7; D might be TRBD2 (5 bases). V was pared by 4 bases and J by 5 bases, with 10 bases between. This CDR3 has 12 amino acids. Germline V CDR1 and CDR2: SGHRS, YFSETQ. The CDR3 sequence is CASSGEWHEQYF. CDR3 DNA: TGCGCCAGCAGCGGGGAGTGGCACGAGCAGTACTTC.

This clone was counted only a few times. The gene calls are TRBV11-2 and TRBJ1-1, with D unclear. Germline V gene sequence: CDR1 SGHAT, CDR2 FQNNGV. V was trimmed by 0 bases and J by 6 bases, leaving 17 bases between them. CDR3 length equals 16 residues. The CDR3 DNA reads TGTGCCAGCAGCTTAGATCTGGGAGGGTCAAGCGCTGAAGCTTTCTTT. This codes for CASSLDLGGSSAEAFF.

The chain has TRBV7-2 and TRBJ2-5; TRBD2 aligns across 9 bases. CDR3 length equals 13 residues. V lost 2 bases to trimming and J lost 5 bases; unmatched junction nucleotides: 0. Germline CDR1 is SGHTA and CDR2 is FQGNSA. In DNA, the CDR3 is TGTGCCAGCAGCTTAAGCGGGAGGGAGACCCAGTACTTC. It is translated as CASSLSGRETQYF.